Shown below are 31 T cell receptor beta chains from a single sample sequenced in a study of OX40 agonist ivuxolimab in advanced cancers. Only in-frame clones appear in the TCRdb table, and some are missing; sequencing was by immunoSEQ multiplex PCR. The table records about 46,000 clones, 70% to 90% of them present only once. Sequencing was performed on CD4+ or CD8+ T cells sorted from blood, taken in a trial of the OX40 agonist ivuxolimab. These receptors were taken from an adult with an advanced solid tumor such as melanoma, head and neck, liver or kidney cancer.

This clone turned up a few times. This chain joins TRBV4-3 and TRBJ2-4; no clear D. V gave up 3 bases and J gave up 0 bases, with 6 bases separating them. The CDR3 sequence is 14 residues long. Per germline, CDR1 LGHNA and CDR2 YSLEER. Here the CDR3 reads CASSQRLAKNIQYF. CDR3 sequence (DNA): TGCGCCAGCAGCCAGAGACTAGCCAAAAACATTCAGTACTTC.

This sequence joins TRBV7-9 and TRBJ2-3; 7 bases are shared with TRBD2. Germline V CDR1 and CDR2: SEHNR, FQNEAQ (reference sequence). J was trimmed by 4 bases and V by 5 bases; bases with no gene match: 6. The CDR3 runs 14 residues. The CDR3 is CASSPRLAPDTQYF. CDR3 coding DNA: TGTGCCAGCAGCCCCCGACTAGCCCCAGATACGCAGTATTTT.

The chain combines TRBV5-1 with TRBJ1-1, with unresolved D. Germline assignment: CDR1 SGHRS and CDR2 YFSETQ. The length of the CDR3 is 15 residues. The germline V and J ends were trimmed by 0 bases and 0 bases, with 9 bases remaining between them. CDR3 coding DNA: TGCGCCAGCAGCTTGGTGGGAAGTATGAACACTGAAGCTTTCTTT. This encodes CASSLVGSMNTEAFF.

CDR3 nucleotides: TGTGCCAGTATGAGGGACAGGGCCCTGCCTGAAGCTTTCTTT. It is translated as CASMRDRALPEAFF. This chain joins TRBV19 and TRBJ1-1, with TRBD1 matching over 9 bases. CDR3 length: 14 residues. V shed 7 bases and J 6 bases; nucleotides not matched to a gene: 9. The V gene's germline CDR1 is LNHDA and CDR2 SQIVND (reference sequence).

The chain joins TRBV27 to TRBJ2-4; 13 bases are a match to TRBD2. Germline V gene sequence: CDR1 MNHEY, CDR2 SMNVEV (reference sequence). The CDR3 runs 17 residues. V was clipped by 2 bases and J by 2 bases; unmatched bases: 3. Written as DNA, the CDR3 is TGTGCCAGCAGTTTAAAGGGACTAGCGGGGCCCAAAAACATTCAGTACTTC. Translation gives CASSLKGLAGPKNIQYF.

CDR3 coding DNA: TGTGCCAGCAGCACCCGGACAGGCTATGAGCAGTTCTTC. This encodes CASSTRTGYEQFF. The chain links TRBV9 to TRBJ2-1, with 7 bases identical to TRBD1. V was clipped by 4 bases and J by 8 bases; unmatched bases: 6. The CDR3 length is 13 residues. Germline V gene lookup returns CDR1 SGDLS and CDR2 YYNGEE. Complete variable domain (other parts from reference TRBV9 and TRBJ2-1): DSGVTQTPKHLITATGQRVTLRCSPRSGDLSVYWYQQSLDQGLQFLIQYYNGEERAKGNILERFSAQQFPDLHSELNLSSLELGDSALYFCASSTRTGYEQFFGPGTRLTVL.

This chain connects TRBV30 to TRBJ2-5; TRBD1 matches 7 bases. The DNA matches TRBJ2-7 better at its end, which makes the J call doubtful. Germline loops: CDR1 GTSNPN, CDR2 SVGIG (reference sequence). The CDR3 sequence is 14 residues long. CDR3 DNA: TGTGCCTGGAGCGTCGGGACAGTCTCCTACGAGCAGTACTTC. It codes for CAWSVGTVSYEQYF.

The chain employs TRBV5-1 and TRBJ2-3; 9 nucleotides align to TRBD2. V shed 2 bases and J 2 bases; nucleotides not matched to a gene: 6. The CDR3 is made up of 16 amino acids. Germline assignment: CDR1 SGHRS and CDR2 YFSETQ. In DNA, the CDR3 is TGCGCCAGCAGCTTCGAGCGGGGGGCCACCACAGATACGCAGTATTTT. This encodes CASSFERGATTDTQYF.

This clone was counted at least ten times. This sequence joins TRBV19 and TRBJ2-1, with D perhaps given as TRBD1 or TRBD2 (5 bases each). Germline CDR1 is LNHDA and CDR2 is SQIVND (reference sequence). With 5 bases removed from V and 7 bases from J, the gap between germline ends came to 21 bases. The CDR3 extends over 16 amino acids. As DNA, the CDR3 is TGTGCCAGTAGTCTCGACAGATATTCTACGGGAAATGAGCAGTTCTTC. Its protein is CASSLDRYSTGNEQFF.

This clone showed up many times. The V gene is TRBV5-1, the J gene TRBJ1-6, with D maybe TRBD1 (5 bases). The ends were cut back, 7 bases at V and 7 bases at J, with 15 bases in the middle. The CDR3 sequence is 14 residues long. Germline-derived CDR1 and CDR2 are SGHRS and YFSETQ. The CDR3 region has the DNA TGCGCCAGCGATGAGGGCAGGGAAAATTCACCCCTCCACTTT. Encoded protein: CASDEGRENSPLHF.

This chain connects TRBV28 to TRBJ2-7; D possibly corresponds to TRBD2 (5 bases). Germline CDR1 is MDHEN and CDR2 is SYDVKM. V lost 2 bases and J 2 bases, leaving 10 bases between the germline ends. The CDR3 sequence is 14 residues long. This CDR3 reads CASSLSGMAYEQYF. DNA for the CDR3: TGTGCCAGCAGTTTAAGCGGCATGGCCTACGAGCAGTACTTC.

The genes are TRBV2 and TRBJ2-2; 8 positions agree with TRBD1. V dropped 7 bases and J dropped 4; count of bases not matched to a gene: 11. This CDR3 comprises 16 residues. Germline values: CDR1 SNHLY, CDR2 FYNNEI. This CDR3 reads CASIQGAHPGTGELFF. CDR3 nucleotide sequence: TGTGCCAGCATTCAGGGGGCTCACCCAGGCACCGGGGAGCTGTTTTTT. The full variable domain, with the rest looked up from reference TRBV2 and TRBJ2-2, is EPEVTQTPSHQVTQMGQEVILRCVPISNHLYFYWYRQILGQKVEFLVSFYNNEISEKSEIFDDQFSVERPDGSNFTLKIRSTKLEDSAMYFCASIQGAHPGTGELFFGEGSRLTVL.

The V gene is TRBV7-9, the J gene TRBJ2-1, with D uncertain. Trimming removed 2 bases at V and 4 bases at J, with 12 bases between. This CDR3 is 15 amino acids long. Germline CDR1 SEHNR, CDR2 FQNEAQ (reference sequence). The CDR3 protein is CASSLSPGEYNEQFF. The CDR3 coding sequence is TGTGCCAGCAGCTTAAGCCCAGGAGAATACAATGAGCAGTTCTTC.

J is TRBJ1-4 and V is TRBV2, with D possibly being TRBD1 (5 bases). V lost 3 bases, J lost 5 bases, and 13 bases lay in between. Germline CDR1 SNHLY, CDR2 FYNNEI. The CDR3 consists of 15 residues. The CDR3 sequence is CASSDPPGGNEKLFF. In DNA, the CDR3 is TGTGCCAGCAGTGATCCCCCGGGGGGAAATGAAAAACTGTTTTTT.

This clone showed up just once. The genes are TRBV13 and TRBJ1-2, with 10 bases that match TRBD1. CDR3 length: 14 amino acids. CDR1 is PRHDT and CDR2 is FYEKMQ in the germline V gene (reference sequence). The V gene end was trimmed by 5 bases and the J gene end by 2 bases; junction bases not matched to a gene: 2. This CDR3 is CASSPGQGNYGYTF. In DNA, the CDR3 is TGTGCCAGCAGCCCGGGACAGGGGAACTATGGCTACACCTTC.

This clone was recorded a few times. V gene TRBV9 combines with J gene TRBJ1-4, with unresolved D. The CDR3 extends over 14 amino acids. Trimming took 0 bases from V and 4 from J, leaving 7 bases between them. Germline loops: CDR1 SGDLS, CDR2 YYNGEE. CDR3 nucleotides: TGTGCCAGCAGCGTAGCTGGTAATAATGAAAAACTGTTTTTT. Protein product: CASSVAGNNEKLFF.

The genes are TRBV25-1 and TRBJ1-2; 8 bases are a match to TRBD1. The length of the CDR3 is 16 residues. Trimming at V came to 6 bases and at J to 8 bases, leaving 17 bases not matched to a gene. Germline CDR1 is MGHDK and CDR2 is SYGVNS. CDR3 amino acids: CASRNDGRQGIVGYTF. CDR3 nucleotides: TGTGCCAGCAGGAATGATGGTAGACAGGGGATCGTGGGCTACACCTTC.

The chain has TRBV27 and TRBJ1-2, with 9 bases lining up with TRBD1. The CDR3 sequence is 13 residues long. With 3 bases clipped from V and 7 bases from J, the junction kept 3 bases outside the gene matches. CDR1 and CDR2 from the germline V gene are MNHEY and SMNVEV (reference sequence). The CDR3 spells CASSFTGGGGYTF. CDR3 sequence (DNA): TGTGCCAGCAGTTTTACAGGGGGCGGTGGCTACACCTTC.

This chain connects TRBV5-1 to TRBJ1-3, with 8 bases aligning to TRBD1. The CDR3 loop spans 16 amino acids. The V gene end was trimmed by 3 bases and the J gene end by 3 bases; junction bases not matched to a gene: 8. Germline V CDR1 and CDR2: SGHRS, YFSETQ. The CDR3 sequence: CASSSTQGARGNTIYF. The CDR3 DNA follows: TGCGCCAGCAGCTCGACCCAGGGGGCGCGTGGAAACACCATATATTTT.

CDR3: CASSFGSSMNTEAFF. In nucleotides, the CDR3 is TGTGCCAGCAGCTTCGGATCCTCGATGAACACTGAAGCTTTCTTT. The rearrangement joins TRBV7-8 to TRBJ1-1; D is uncertain. Germline V lookup: CDR1 SGHVS, CDR2 FQNEAQ. Trimming pared 3 bases from V and 0 bases from J, leaving 11 bases between. CDR3 length equals 15 residues.

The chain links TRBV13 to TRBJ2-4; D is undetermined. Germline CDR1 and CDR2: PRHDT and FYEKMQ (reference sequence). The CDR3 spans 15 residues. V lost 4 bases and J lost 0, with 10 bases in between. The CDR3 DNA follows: TGTGCCAGCAGCTCAGGAACTCTAGCCAAAAACATTCAGTACTTC. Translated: CASSSGTLAKNIQYF.

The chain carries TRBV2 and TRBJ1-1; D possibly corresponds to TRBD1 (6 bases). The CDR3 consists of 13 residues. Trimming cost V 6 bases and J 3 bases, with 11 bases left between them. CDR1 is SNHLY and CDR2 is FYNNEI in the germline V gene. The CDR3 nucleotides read TGTGCCAGCAGGGACAGACCTTACACTGAAGCTTTCTTT. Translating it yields CASRDRPYTEAFF.

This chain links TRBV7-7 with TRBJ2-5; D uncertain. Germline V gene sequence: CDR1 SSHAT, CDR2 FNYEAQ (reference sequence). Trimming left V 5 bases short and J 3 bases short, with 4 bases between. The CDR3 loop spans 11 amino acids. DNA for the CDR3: TGTGCCAGCAGCCAAAAAGAGACCCAGTACTTC. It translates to CASSQKETQYF.

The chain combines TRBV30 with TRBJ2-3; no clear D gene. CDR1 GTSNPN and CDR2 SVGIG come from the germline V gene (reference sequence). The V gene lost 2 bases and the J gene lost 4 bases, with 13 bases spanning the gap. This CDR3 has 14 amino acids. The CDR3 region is CAWSLVGFADTQYF. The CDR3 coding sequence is TGTGCCTGGAGTTTAGTGGGGTTCGCAGATACGCAGTATTTT.

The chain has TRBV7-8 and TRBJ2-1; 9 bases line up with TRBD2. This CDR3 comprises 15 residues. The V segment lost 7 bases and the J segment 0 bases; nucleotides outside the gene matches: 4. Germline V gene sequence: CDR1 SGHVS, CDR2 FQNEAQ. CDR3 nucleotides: TGTGCCAGCACCCGTAGCGGGGGCTCCTACAATGAGCAGTTCTTC. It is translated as CASTRSGGSYNEQFF. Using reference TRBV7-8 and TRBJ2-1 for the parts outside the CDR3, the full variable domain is GAGVSQSPRYKVAKRGQDVALRCDPISGHVSLFWYQQALGQGPEFLTYFQNEAQLDKSGLPSDRFFAERPEGSVSTLKIQRTQQEDSAVYLCASTRSGGSYNEQFFGPGTRLTVL.

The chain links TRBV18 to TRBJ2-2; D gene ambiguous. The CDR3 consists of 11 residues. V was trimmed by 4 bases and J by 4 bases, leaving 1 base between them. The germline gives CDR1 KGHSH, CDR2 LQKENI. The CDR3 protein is CASSLTGELFF. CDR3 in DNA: TGTGCCAGCTCACTCACCGGGGAGCTGTTTTTT.

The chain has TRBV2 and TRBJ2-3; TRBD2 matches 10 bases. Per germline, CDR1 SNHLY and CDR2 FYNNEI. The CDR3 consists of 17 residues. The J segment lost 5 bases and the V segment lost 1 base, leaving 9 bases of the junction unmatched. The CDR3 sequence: CASSEGWSGRGLDTQYF. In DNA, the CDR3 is TGTGCCAGCAGTGAAGGGTGGAGCGGGAGGGGCTTAGATACGCAGTATTTT. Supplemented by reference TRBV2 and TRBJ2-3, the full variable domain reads EPEVTQTPSHQVTQMGQEVILRCVPISNHLYFYWYRQILGQKVEFLVSFYNNEISEKSEIFDDQFSVERPDGSNFTLKIRSTKLEDSAMYFCASSEGWSGRGLDTQYFGPGTRLTVL.

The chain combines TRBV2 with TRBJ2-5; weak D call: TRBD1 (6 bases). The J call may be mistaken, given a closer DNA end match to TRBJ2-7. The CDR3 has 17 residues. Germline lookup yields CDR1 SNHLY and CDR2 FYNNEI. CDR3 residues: CASSILLQGHGAYEQYF. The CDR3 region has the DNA TGTGCCAGCAGTATATTACTACAGGGTCATGGGGCGTACGAGCAGTACTTC.

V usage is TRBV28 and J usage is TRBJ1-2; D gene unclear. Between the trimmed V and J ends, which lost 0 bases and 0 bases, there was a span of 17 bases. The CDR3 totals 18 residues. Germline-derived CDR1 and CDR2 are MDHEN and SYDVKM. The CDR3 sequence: CASSLWSRAGLANYGYTF. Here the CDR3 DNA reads TGTGCCAGCAGTTTATGGAGTAGGGCCGGTCTAGCTAACTATGGCTACACCTTC.

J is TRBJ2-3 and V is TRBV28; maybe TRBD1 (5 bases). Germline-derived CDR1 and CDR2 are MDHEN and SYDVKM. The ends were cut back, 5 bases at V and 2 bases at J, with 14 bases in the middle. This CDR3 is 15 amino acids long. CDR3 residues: CASSLLPRVTDTQYF. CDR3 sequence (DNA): TGTGCCAGCAGTCTACTCCCCAGGGTCACAGATACGCAGTATTTT.

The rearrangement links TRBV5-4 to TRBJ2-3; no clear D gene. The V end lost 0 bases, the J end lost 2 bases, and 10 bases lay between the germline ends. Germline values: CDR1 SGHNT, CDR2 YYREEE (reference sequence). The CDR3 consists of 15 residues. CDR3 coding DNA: TGTGCCAGCAGCTTGGTTGGGGTTCCCACAGATACGCAGTATTTT. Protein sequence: CASSLVGVPTDTQYF.